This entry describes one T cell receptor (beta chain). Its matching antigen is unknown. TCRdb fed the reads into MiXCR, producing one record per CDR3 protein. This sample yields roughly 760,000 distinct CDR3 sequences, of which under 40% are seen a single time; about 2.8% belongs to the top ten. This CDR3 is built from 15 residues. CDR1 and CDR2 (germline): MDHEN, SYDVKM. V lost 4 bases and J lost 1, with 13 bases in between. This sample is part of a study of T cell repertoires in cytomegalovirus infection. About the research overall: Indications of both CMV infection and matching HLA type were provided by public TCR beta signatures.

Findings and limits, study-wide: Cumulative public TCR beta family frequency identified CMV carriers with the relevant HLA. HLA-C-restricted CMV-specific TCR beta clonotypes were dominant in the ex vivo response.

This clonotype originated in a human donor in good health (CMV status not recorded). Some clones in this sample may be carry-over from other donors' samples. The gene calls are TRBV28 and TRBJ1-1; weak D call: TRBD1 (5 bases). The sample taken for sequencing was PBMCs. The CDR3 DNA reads TGTGCCAGCAGTTCTCAGACAGAAGCGAACACTGAAGCTTTCTTT. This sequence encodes CASSSQTEANTEAFF.